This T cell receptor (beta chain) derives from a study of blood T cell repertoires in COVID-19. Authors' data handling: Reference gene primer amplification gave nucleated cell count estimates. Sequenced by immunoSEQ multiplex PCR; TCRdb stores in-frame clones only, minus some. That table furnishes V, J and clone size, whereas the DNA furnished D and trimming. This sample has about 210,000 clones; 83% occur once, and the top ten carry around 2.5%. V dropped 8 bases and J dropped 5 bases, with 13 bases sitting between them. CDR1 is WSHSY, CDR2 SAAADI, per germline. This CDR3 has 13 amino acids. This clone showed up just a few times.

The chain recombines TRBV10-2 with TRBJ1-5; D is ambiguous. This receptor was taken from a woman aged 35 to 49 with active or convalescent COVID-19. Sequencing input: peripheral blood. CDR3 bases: TGCGCCAGCGCCACCTTGGGCGATCAGCCCCAGCATTTT. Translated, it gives CASATLGDQPQHF.